Shown below are 5 T cell receptor beta chains from a single sample sequenced in a study of PD-1 blockade in classical Hodgkin lymphoma. Sequenced by immunoSEQ multiplex PCR; TCRdb stores in-frame clones only, minus some. The sample carries about 93,000 clones, roughly 78% recorded once. This sample's time point: cycle 4 day 1 (C4D1), after 6 weeks of nivolumab. Each patient experienced a relapse that followed autologous stem cell transplantation, and brentuximab vedotin exposure varied. Sequenced material: peripheral blood mononuclear cells (PBMCs), taken before the fourth cycle of nivolumab. These receptor sequences come from a human donor with classical Hodgkin lymphoma.

The rearrangement joins TRBV5-4 to TRBJ2-1; D remains ambiguous. The germline CDR1 and CDR2 sequences are SGHNT and YYREEE (reference sequence). V shed 4 bases and J shed 0 bases, with 8 bases lying between them. The CDR3 extends over 14 amino acids. CDR3 region: CASSMVPSYNEQFF. In DNA, the CDR3 is TGTGCCAGCAGCATGGTCCCCTCCTACAATGAGCAGTTCTTC.

This clone is medium-sized in the sample. This chain joins TRBV7-9 and TRBJ1-2; no definite D call. CDR1 and CDR2 from the germline V gene are SEHNR and FQNEAQ (reference sequence). The CDR3 is 14 residues long. Between the trimmed V and J ends, which lost 8 bases and 3 bases, there was a span of 16 bases. CDR3 nucleotides: TGTGCCAGCGGTGACATGGGATTGGACTATGGCTACACCTTC. Its translation is CASGDMGLDYGYTF.

V usage is TRBV27 and J usage is TRBJ1-2; 8 bases align to TRBD1. Per the germline V gene, CDR1 is MNHEY and CDR2 is SMNVEV (reference sequence). The junction had 2 bases not matched to a gene; V was cut back by 6 bases and J by 8 bases. The CDR3 has 11 amino acids. In DNA, the CDR3 is TGTGCCAGCAGCGACAGGGGAGGCTACACCTTC. Translation: CASSDRGGYTF.

V is TRBV19 and J is TRBJ2-3; no clear D gene. V was trimmed by 4 bases and J by 8 bases, leaving 10 bases between them. The CDR3 runs to 12 residues. Germline V gives CDR1 LNHDA, CDR2 SQIVND (reference sequence). The CDR3 region is CASSTRFATQYF. CDR3 nucleotides: TGTGCCAGTAGTACCCGATTTGCTACGCAGTATTTT. Using reference TRBV19 and TRBJ2-3 for the parts outside the CDR3, the full variable domain is DGGITQSPKYLFRKEGQNVTLSCEQNLNHDAMYWYRQDPGQGLRLIYYSQIVNDFQKGDIAEGYSVSREKKESFPLTVTSAQKNPTAFYLCASSTRFATQYFGPGTRLTVL.

This clone has ten or more counts. The rearrangement uses TRBV5-1 and TRBJ1-2; no clear D. Germline V CDR1 and CDR2: SGHRS, YFSETQ. Trimming pared 0 bases from V and 0 bases from J, leaving 9 bases between. The CDR3 contains 15 residues. CDR3 DNA: TGCGCCAGCAGCTTGGGAGGGCCAGCTAACTATGGCTACACCTTC. This sequence encodes CASSLGGPANYGYTF.